This is a list of T cell receptor beta chains from one sample in a study of OX40 agonist ivuxolimab in advanced cancers. Profiling relied on immunoSEQ multiplex PCR, and the TCRdb table lists in-frame clones only, not all of them. The data hold around 92,000 clones, with more than 80% observed a single time. The source was CD4+ or CD8+ T cells sorted from blood, collected in a trial of the OX40 agonist ivuxolimab. These receptors originate from an adult with an advanced solid tumor such as melanoma, head and neck, liver or kidney cancer. The CDR3 runs from the conserved cysteine through the conserved F or W. A D gene is named only where the DNA matches it firmly. The size entry is marked missing in some rows and otherwise reads once, few, many or a size class.

length: 16; V: TRBV30; D: TRBD2; J: TRBJ2-1; size: .; CDR3: CAWVSGGQSSYNEQFF; DNA: TGTGCCTGGGTTAGCGGGGGCCAAAGCTCCTACAATGAGCAGTTCTTC
length: 14; V: TRBV7-3; D: TRBD2; J: TRBJ2-3; size: .; CDR3: CASSSGTSRDTQYF; DNA: TGTGCCAGCAGCTCGGGGACTAGCAGAGATACGCAGTATTTT
length: 14; V: TRBV7-2; D: TRBD2; J: TRBJ2-1; size: once; CDR3: CASSLGAWGGEQFF; DNA: TGTGCCAGCAGCTTAGGGGCGTGGGGGGGTGAGCAGTTCTTC
length: 14; V: TRBV9; D: .; J: TRBJ1-2; size: once; CDR3: CASSGTPTGSGYTF; DNA: TGTGCCAGCAGCGGAACCCCGACAGGTTCTGGCTACACCTTC
length: 12; V: TRBV27; D: .; J: TRBJ2-7; size: .; CDR3: CASSSTFYEQYF; DNA: TGTGCCAGCAGTTCGACCTTTTACGAGCAGTACTTC
length: 13; V: TRBV19; D: .; J: TRBJ1-5; size: once; CDR3: CASGGGGNQPQHF; DNA: TGTGCCAGTGGGGGAGGGGGCAATCAGCCCCAGCATTTT
length: 15; V: TRBV19; D: .; J: TRBJ1-1; size: .; CDR3: CASSSPGPQNTEAFF; DNA: TGTGCCAGTAGTAGCCCGGGACCACAGAACACTGAAGCTTTCTTT
length: 16; V: TRBV10-3; D: TRBD1; J: TRBJ2-2; size: .; CDR3: CASRDRARENTGELFF; DNA: TGTGCCAGCCGGGACAGGGCGAGAGAGAACACCGGGGAGCTGTTTTTT
length: 14; V: TRBV7-2; D: .; J: TRBJ2-2; size: .; CDR3: CASSLVSETGELFF; DNA: TGTGCCAGCAGCTTAGTTAGCGAAACCGGGGAGCTGTTTTTT
length: 15; V: TRBV2; D: .; J: TRBJ1-5; size: .; CDR3: CASSDGTNSNQPQHF; DNA: TGTGCCAGCAGTGATGGGACTAATAGCAATCAGCCCCAGCATTTT
length: 17; V: TRBV7-2; D: .; J: TRBJ1-6; size: .; CDR3: CASSLATGASNNSPLHF; DNA: TGTGCCAGCAGCTTAGCGACGGGGGCTTCGAATAATTCACCCCTCCACTTT
length: 13; V: TRBV4-2; D: TRBD1; J: TRBJ1-2; size: .; CDR3: CASNQKPGGGYTF; DNA: TGTGCCAGCAACCAGAAGCCAGGGGGTGGCTACACCTTC
length: 14; V: TRBV7-3; D: TRBD1; J: TRBJ1-1; size: .; CDR3: CASSRDRGGAEAFF; DNA: TGTGCCAGCAGCCGGGACAGGGGAGGGGCTGAAGCTTTCTTT
length: 15; V: TRBV6-5; D: TRBD1; J: TRBJ1-1; size: .; CDR3: CASSWADRGPTEAFF; DNA: TGTGCCAGCAGTTGGGCGGACAGGGGGCCCACTGAAGCTTTCTTT
length: 14; V: TRBV5-4; D: .; J: TRBJ1-1; size: .; CDR3: CASSLTAMNTEAFF; DNA: TGTGCCAGCAGCTTAACAGCTATGAACACTGAAGCTTTCTTT
length: 14; V: TRBV6-1; D: .; J: TRBJ1-5; size: .; CDR3: CASIHHDYNQPQHF; DNA: TGTGCCAGCATCCACCACGACTACAATCAGCCCCAGCATTTT
length: 17; V: TRBV13; D: TRBD2; J: TRBJ2-3; size: .; CDR3: CASSLHTGTTGTDTQYF; DNA: TGTGCCAGCAGCCTTCACACCGGGACTACTGGCACAGATACGCAGTATTTT
length: 13; V: TRBV7-2; D: .; J: TRBJ1-5; size: few; CDR3: CASSSGTFQPQHF; DNA: TGTGCCAGCAGCTCCGGGACGTTTCAGCCCCAGCATTTT
length: 14; V: TRBV5-1; D: TRBD1; J: TRBJ1-5; size: .; CDR3: CASSLGGQDQPQHF; DNA: TGCGCCAGCAGCTTGGGCGGACAGGATCAGCCCCAGCATTTT
length: 14; V: TRBV28; D: .; J: TRBJ1-3; size: .; CDR3: CASRRGYTGNTIYF; DNA: TGTGCCAGCAGAAGGGGTTACACTGGAAACACCATATATTTT
length: 15; V: TRBV30; D: .; J: TRBJ2-3; size: .; CDR3: CAWSGKGASTDTQYF; DNA: TGTGCCTGGAGTGGAAAGGGTGCTAGCACAGATACGCAGTATTTT
length: 15; V: TRBV28; D: .; J: TRBJ1-1; size: .; CDR3: CASISPGGRGTEAFF; DNA: TGTGCCAGCATCAGCCCTGGGGGGCGGGGGACTGAAGCTTTCTTT
length: 15; V: TRBV30; D: TRBD1; J: TRBJ2-3; size: .; CDR3: CAWRTGAKSTDTQYF; DNA: TGTGCCTGGAGGACAGGGGCGAAAAGCACAGATACGCAGTATTTT
length: 17; V: TRBV7-3; D: .; J: TRBJ2-6; size: .; CDR3: CASSPRPSYSGANVLTF; DNA: TGTGCCAGCAGCCCAAGGCCTTCCTACTCTGGGGCCAACGTCCTGACTTTC
length: 14; V: TRBV12-5; D: .; J: TRBJ2-5; size: .; CDR3: CASGTTVYQETQYF; DNA: TGTGCTAGTGGTACGACCGTGTACCAAGAGACCCAGTACTTC
length: 17; V: TRBV4-2; D: TRBD2; J: TRBJ2-5; size: .; CDR3: CASSQGRSVAGEKTQYF; DNA: TGTGCCAGCAGCCAAGGCCGCTCCGTCGCGGGGGAAAAGACCCAGTACTTC
length: 12; V: TRBV6-4; D: .; J: TRBJ1-4; size: .; CDR3: CASSDGQGKLFF; DNA: TGTGCCAGCAGTGATGGCCAGGGAAAACTGTTTTTT
length: 14; V: TRBV6-4; D: TRBD1; J: TRBJ2-2; size: .; CDR3: CASSLDRGTGELFF; DNA: TGTGCCAGCAGTCTAGACAGGGGCACCGGGGAGCTGTTTTTT
length: 12; V: TRBV9; D: .; J: TRBJ2-2; size: few; CDR3: CASSVVAGELFF; DNA: TGTGCCAGCAGCGTAGTAGCCGGGGAGCTGTTTTTT
length: 13; V: TRBV6-5; D: .; J: TRBJ2-7; size: .; CDR3: CASSSPRGYEQYF; DNA: TGTGCCAGCAGTTCCCCAAGGGGCTACGAGCAGTACTTC
length: 15; V: TRBV10-3; D: .; J: TRBJ2-5; size: .; CDR3: CAISESTGAGETQYF; DNA: TGTGCCATCAGTGAGTCAACAGGGGCGGGGGAGACCCAGTACTTC
length: 13; V: TRBV18; D: TRBD1; J: TRBJ2-5; size: .; CDR3: CASSPTGSETQYF; DNA: TGTGCCAGCTCACCGACAGGGTCCGAGACCCAGTACTTC
length: 15; V: TRBV7-9; D: .; J: TRBJ2-1; size: many; CDR3: CASSSGVTGYNEQFF; DNA: TGTGCCAGCAGCTCGGGAGTTACAGGGTACAATGAGCAGTTCTTC
length: 15; V: TRBV2; D: TRBD2; J: TRBJ2-2; size: .; CDR3: CASSDGLAGTGELFF; DNA: TGTGCCAGCAGTGACGGACTAGCGGGGACCGGGGAGCTGTTTTTT
length: 14; V: TRBV7-9; D: .; J: TRBJ1-1; size: .; CDR3: CASRNPGTNTEAFF; DNA: TGTGCCAGCAGGAACCCGGGAACGAACACTGAAGCTTTCTTT
length: 15; V: TRBV7-2; D: .; J: TRBJ1-5; size: .; CDR3: CASSLTSLSNQPQHF; DNA: TGTGCCAGCAGCTTGACAAGCCTGAGCAATCAGCCCCAGCATTTT
length: 14; V: TRBV10-3; D: .; J: TRBJ1-2; size: .; CDR3: CAISTATTNYGYTF; DNA: TGTGCCATCTCAACAGCTACGACTAACTATGGCTACACCTTC
length: 13; V: TRBV11-2; D: TRBD1; J: TRBJ2-7; size: .; CDR3: CASSSDRVYEQYF; DNA: TGTGCCAGCAGCTCTGACAGGGTTTACGAGCAGTACTTC
length: 15; V: TRBV6-1; D: .; J: TRBJ2-3; size: few; CDR3: CASSESYVGSDTQYF; DNA: TGTGCCAGCAGTGAATCGTACGTTGGATCAGATACGCAGTATTTT
length: 21; V: TRBV4-2; D: TRBD1; J: TRBJ1-1; size: .; CDR3: CASSQDLIGGFFGTANTEAFF; DNA: TGTGCCAGCAGCCAAGATCTTATAGGTGGGTTTTTCGGGACAGCGAACACTGAAGCTTTCTTT
length: 15; V: TRBV7-2; D: .; J: TRBJ2-2; size: .; CDR3: CASSGFRQSTGELFF; DNA: TGTGCCAGCAGCGGGTTTCGACAGTCCACCGGGGAGCTGTTTTTT
length: 18; V: TRBV19; D: .; J: TRBJ2-4; size: .; CDR3: CASSIGTLTQRAKNIQYF; DNA: TGTGCCAGTAGTATAGGGACTCTAACACAAAGGGCCAAAAACATTCAGTACTTC
length: 16; V: TRBV11-3; D: .; J: TRBJ2-2; size: .; CDR3: CASSLVSGGPTGELFF; DNA: TGTGCCAGCAGCTTAGTTTCCGGGGGGCCCACCGGGGAGCTGTTTTTT
length: 14; V: TRBV6-5; D: TRBD1; J: TRBJ1-4; size: .; CDR3: CASSRGQGTEKLFF; DNA: TGTGCCAGCAGCCGCGGACAGGGAACCGAAAAACTGTTTTTT
length: 14; V: TRBV7-9; D: TRBD1; J: TRBJ1-2; size: once; CDR3: CASDPGQGEYGYTF; DNA: TGTGCCAGCGATCCGGGACAGGGTGAATATGGCTACACCTTC
length: 12; V: TRBV11-3; D: .; J: TRBJ1-2; size: .; CDR3: CASSLMGGGYTF; DNA: TGTGCCAGCAGCTTAATGGGGGGTGGCTACACCTTC
length: 16; V: TRBV7-2; D: .; J: TRBJ2-2; size: .; CDR3: CASSSMETGNTGELFF; DNA: TGTGCCAGCAGCTCTATGGAGACCGGGAACACCGGGGAGCTGTTTTTT
length: 13; V: TRBV5-5; D: TRBD2; J: TRBJ2-5; size: .; CDR3: CASSLGGSPSRYF; DNA: TGTGCCAGCAGCCTCGGGGGGAGTCCCTCGCGGTACTTC
length: 16; V: TRBV7-6; D: TRBD2; J: TRBJ2-7; size: .; CDR3: CASSLTTSGGTYEQYF; DNA: TGTGCCAGCAGCTTGACAACTAGCGGGGGAACCTACGAGCAGTACTTC
length: 12; V: TRBV21-1; D: .; J: TRBJ2-5; size: .; CDR3: CASSNSQETQYF; DNA: TGTGCCAGCAGCAACAGCCAAGAGACCCAGTACTTC
length: 15; V: TRBV28; D: .; J: TRBJ2-3; size: .; CDR3: CASSLRGGFTDTQYF; DNA: TGTGCCAGCAGTTTGAGGGGGGGCTTCACAGATACGCAGTATTTT
length: 14; V: TRBV5-1; D: .; J: TRBJ1-1; size: .; CDR3: CASSLAPGNTEAFF; DNA: TGCGCCAGCAGCTTGGCTCCAGGGAACACTGAAGCTTTCTTT
length: 17; V: TRBV4-2; D: .; J: TRBJ1-6; size: once; CDR3: CASSQDEDSSYNSPLHF; DNA: TGTGCCAGCAGCCAAGATGAGGACAGCTCCTATAATTCACCCCTCCACTTT
length: 16; V: TRBV9; D: TRBD1; J: TRBJ1-6; size: .; CDR3: CASSVGTGGNNSPLHF; DNA: TGTGCCAGCAGCGTAGGGACAGGGGGAAATAATTCACCCCTCCACTTT
length: 15; V: TRBV19; D: .; J: TRBJ1-5; size: .; CDR3: CASSRGEWGNQPQHF; DNA: TGTGCCAGTAGTCGTGGGGAATGGGGCAATCAGCCCCAGCATTTT
length: 15; V: TRBV7-9; D: .; J: TRBJ2-4; size: .; CDR3: CASSSTDLGKNIQYF; DNA: TGTGCCAGCAGCTCAACTGACCTGGGCAAAAACATTCAGTACTTC
length: 19; V: TRBV11-2; D: TRBD1; J: TRBJ1-3; size: few; CDR3: CASSLGQLPKIVSGNTIYF; DNA: TGTGCCAGCAGCCTGGGACAGCTACCCAAAATCGTCTCTGGAAACACCATATATTTT
length: 17; V: TRBV5-1; D: .; J: TRBJ1-5; size: .; CDR3: CASSLGAREGSNQPQHF; DNA: TGCGCCAGCAGCTTGGGGGCCAGGGAGGGAAGCAATCAGCCCCAGCATTTT
length: 14; V: TRBV19; D: TRBD1; J: TRBJ2-1; size: .; CDR3: CASRGQGRLNEQFF; DNA: TGTGCCAGTAGGGGACAGGGAAGACTCAATGAGCAGTTCTTC